This T cell receptor (beta chain) was retrieved from a study of blood T cell repertoires in COVID-19. Background on the study: Italy, Spain and the United States were the sources of the convalescent and acute COVID-19 samples.

Original handling: Reference gene primers were amplified, and this amplification served to estimate nucleated cell counts. Assay: immunoSEQ multiplex PCR; the TCRdb copy retains only in-frame clones and omits some. The D gene and trimming were derived from the DNA, and the V and J assignments and clone size from that table. The sample carries 300,000 to 400,000 clones, approximately 90% recorded once. Source material: peripheral blood. This clonotype originated in a woman aged 18-35 years who had recovered from COVID-19.

Here the CDR3 reads CASSLGASSGANVLTF. Here the CDR3 DNA reads TGCGCCAGCAGCTTGGGGGCGTCCTCTGGGGCCAACGTCCTGACTTTC. This sequence joins TRBV5-1 and TRBJ2-6; no clear D. The V and J ends lost 0 bases and 0 bases respectively, with 7 bases between them. Germline CDR1 is SGHRS and CDR2 is YFSETQ. This CDR3 is 16 amino acids long.